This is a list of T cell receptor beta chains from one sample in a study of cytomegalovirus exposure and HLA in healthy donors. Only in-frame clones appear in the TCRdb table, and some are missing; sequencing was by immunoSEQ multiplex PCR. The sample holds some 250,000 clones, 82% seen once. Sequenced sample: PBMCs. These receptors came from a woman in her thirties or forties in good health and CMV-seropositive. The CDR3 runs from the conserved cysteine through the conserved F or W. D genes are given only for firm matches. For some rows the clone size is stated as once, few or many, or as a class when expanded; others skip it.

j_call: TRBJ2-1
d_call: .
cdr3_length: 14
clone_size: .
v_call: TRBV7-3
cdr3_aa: CASSIRPDGNEQFF
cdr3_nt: TGTGCCAGCAGCATCAGGCCTGACGGAAATGAGCAGTTCTTC

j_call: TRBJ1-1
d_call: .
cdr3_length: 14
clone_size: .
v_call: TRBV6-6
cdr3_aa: CASSYSRGNTEAFF
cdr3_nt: TGTGCCAGCAGTTACTCAAGGGGGAACACTGAAGCTTTCTTT

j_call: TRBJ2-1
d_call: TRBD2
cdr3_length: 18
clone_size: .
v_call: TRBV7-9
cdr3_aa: CSSSSWRKGLAGDNEQFF
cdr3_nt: TGTTCCAGCAGCTCGTGGCGAAAGGGACTAGCGGGAGACAATGAGCAGTTCTTC

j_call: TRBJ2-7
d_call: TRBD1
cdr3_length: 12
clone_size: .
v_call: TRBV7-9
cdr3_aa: CASSLATGDQYF
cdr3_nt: TGTGCCAGCAGCTTAGCAACAGGGGATCAGTACTTC

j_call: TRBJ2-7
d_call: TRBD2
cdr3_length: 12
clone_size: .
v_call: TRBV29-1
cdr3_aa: CSVEYGTSLRYF
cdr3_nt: TGCAGCGTTGAATACGGGACTAGCCTTCGGTACTTC

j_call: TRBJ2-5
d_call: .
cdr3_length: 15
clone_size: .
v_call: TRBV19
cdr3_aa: CASMKEGAGQETQYF
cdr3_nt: TGTGCCAGTATGAAGGAGGGGGCTGGCCAAGAGACCCAGTACTTC

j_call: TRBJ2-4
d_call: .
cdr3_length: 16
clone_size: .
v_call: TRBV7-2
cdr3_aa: CASSLATASTKNIQYF
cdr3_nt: TGTGCCAGCAGCTTAGCGACGGCTAGCACCAAAAACATTCAGTACTTC

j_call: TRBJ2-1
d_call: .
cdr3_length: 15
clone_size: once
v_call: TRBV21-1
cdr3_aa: CASSSWGVSYNEQFF
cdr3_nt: TGTGCCAGCAGCAGTTGGGGGGTCTCCTACAATGAGCAGTTCTTC

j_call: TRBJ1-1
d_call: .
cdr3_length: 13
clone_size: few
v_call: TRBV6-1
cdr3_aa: CASSVRGGTEAFF
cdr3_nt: TGTGCCAGCAGTGTCAGGGGAGGGACTGAAGCTTTCTTT

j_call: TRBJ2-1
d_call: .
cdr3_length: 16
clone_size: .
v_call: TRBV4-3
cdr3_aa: CASSRGRLRVYNEQFF
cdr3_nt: TGCGCCAGCAGCAGAGGGAGGTTAAGGGTATACAATGAGCAGTTCTTC